The clone carrying this T cell receptor beta chain was detected a few times. Its antigen is unknown. Any patient presenting with uncontrolled infection, other autoimmune disease, pregnancy or lactation was left out. Used for diagnoses were clinical symptoms, serum thyroxine and TRAb, thyroid ultrasound and orbital computed tomography. The data were obtained in a study of T cells in Graves' hyperthyroidism and ophthalmopathy. Study findings and constraints: Blood held most thyroid clonotypes expanded above 0.001 frequency.

The CDR3 consists of 14 residues. V was pared by 4 bases and J by 4 bases, with 12 bases between. In germline, CDR1 is SGHRS, CDR2 YFSETQ. Authors of the study amplified TCR beta CDR3 regions from RNA transcripts. During a first-round RT-PCR of the TCR CDR3, the HTBI primer set was used. TCRdb re-derived calls from the multiplex PCR reads in MiXCR, one entry per CDR3 protein. The sample has about 370,000 distinct CDR3 sequences, over 12% seen once. The chain combines TRBV5-1 with TRBJ1-5; D is unclear. The sequence was collected from a woman aged 55-70 years with Graves' ophthalmopathy. The sequencing sample was made of blood. The CDR3 loop reads CASSLGAQNQPQHF. CDR3 DNA sequence: TGCGCCAGCAGCCTGGGAGCTCAGAATCAGCCCCAGCATTTT.